This entry describes one T cell receptor beta chain. This sample was taken from a study of blood T cell repertoires in COVID-19. About the study: Samples taken during acute and convalescent COVID-19 were collected in the United States, Italy and Spain.

Seattle's enrolled individuals joined amid active infection and were then monitored longitudinally. Trimming at V came to 3 bases and at J to 5 bases, leaving 6 bases not matched to a gene. Germline V lookup: CDR1 SGHRS, CDR2 YFSETQ. The CDR3 is 15 amino acids. In the authors' workflow: Amplifying reference gene primers gave estimates of nucleated cell counts. Some clones are missing from TCRdb's copy, which holds only in-frame ones; the method was immunoSEQ multiplex PCR. The V and J calls and clone size were taken over from that table, and D and trimming were inferred from the DNA. The sample includes fewer than 250,000 clones, 80% to 95% of them seen just once.

This rearrangement joins TRBV5-1 to TRBJ2-2; 8 bases are a match to TRBD2. Sequenced input: peripheral blood. This receptor was obtained from a man in his thirties or forties with COVID-19, enrolled during active disease. The CDR3 bases are TGCGCCAGCAGCTCCAGCGGGGGACTTACCGGGGAGCTGTTTTTT. This sequence encodes CASSSSGGLTGELFF. Filled out from reference TRBV5-1 and TRBJ2-2, the complete variable domain reads KAGVTQTPRYLIKTRGQQVTLSCSPISGHRSVSWYQQTPGQGLQFLFEYFSETQRNKGNFPGRFSGRQFSNSRSEMNVSTLELGDSALYLCASSSSGGLTGELFFGEGSRLTVL.